This T cell receptor (beta chain) came from a study of shared clonotypes between healthy human individuals. Study results and caveats: Clonotype sharing levels among donors were expected to vary with sequencing depth. Owing to a small donor count, the genetic and exposure-history diversity represented was limited.

Sequencing used immunoSEQ multiplex PCR; TCRdb keeps in-frame clones, though not all of them. The sample contains some 2,000,000 clones, 90% to 97% of which appear only once. V lost 2 bases and J 2 bases, leaving 16 bases between the germline ends. The CDR3 is 17 amino acids. CDR1 LGHNA and CDR2 YSLEER come from the germline V gene. Of note for this clone: Its antigen is currently unknown.

Naive CD4+ cells were CD45RA-selected; the remaining cells were memory. Sequences were obtained from naive CD4+ T cells sorted from blood. Sample subset: CD45RA+ positively selected. The TCR comes from a man younger than 30 in good health. This chain joins TRBV4-3 and TRBJ1-5; D possibly corresponds to TRBD1 (5 bases). The CDR3 loop is CASSQLIGGEGNQPQHF. The CDR3 DNA reads as TGCGCCAGCAGCCAACTCATCGGGGGAGAAGGCAATCAGCCCCAGCATTTT.